This T cell receptor beta chain was recovered during a study of T cells in lung cancer brain metastases. Germline V gene lookup returns CDR1 SGHNT and CDR2 YYREEE (reference sequence). The CDR3 totals 16 residues. After removal of 4 bases from V and 8 bases from J, the junction contained 14 bases not matched to a gene. TCRdb's copy holds only in-frame clones and misses some; the assay was immunoSEQ multiplex PCR. The sample lists 1,000 or so clones, approximately 90% occurring once. The sequence was collected from a woman in her 40s with non-small cell lung cancer that had spread to the brain. This sequence joins TRBV5-4 and TRBJ2-1, with TRBD2 matching 8 bases. The sequenced material came from tumor tissue from a brain metastasis. CDR3: CASSPLPSGSIYEQFF. CDR3 sequence (DNA): TGTGCCAGCAGCCCCCTTCCGAGCGGGAGTATCTATGAGCAGTTCTTC.